One sample yielded the 25 T cell receptor beta chains listed below, sequenced in a study of identical twins. TCRdb re-derived calls from the 5' RACE reads in MiXCR, one entry per CDR3 protein. The data show more than 600,000 distinct CDR3 sequences, with about 20% seen just once and around 13% held by the top ten. This sample was also put to use in a study of T cells expressing NK-cell markers.

The sequenced sample consisted of PBMCs. The receptors originated from a woman in her late teens or twenties in good health.

There are a few counts of this clonotype. The chain employs TRBV5-1 and TRBJ2-2; the D is unclear. Germline V gene sequence: CDR1 SGHRS, CDR2 YFSETQ. The CDR3 runs to 13 residues. Trimming left V 6 bases short and J 0 bases short, with 6 bases between. The CDR3 DNA reads TGCGCCAGCATGGGAACGAACACCGGGGAGCTGTTTTTT. Its translation: CASMGTNTGELFF.

The chain joins TRBV7-8 to TRBJ1-6; TRBD1 agrees at 10 bases. Trimming cost V 6 bases and J 10 bases; bases outside gene matches: 9. The CDR3 is made up of 15 amino acids. The germline V gene has CDR1 SGHVS and CDR2 FQNEAQ. Here the CDR3 DNA reads TGTGCCAGCAGGTTGACAGGGGGCAGTGGGTCACCCCTCCACTTT. Protein sequence: CASRLTGGSGSPLHF.

The chain links TRBV5-1 to TRBJ2-5; perhaps TRBD2 as D (6 bases). The CDR3 loop spans 16 amino acids. V was pared by 1 base and J by 1 base, with 14 bases between. CDR1 is SGHRS and CDR2 is YFSETQ in the germline V gene. CDR3 loop: CASSLNSYSGQETQYF. In DNA, the CDR3 is TGCGCCAGCAGCTTGAATTCCTATAGCGGCCAAGAGACCCAGTACTTC. Filled out from reference TRBV5-1 and TRBJ2-5, the complete variable domain reads KAGVTQTPRYLIKTRGQQVTLSCSPISGHRSVSWYQQTPGQGLQFLFEYFSETQRNKGNFPGRFSGRQFSNSRSEMNVSTLELGDSALYLCASSLNSYSGQETQYFGPGTRLLVL.

The chain joins TRBV10-2 to TRBJ1-1; D call uncertain. The CDR3 has 11 residues. The V gene lost 8 bases and the J gene lost 2 bases, with 6 bases spanning the gap. Germline-derived CDR1 and CDR2 are WSHSY and SAAADI. CDR3 in DNA: TGCGCCAGCCTTTCCAACACTGAAGCTTTCTTT. Translating it yields CASLSNTEAFF.

This clonotype was counted between two and nine times. The chain recombines TRBV5-1 with TRBJ2-5; D may be TRBD2 (5 bases). The germline CDR1 and CDR2 sequences are SGHRS and YFSETQ. This CDR3 comprises 14 residues. V was trimmed by 4 bases and J by 5 bases, leaving 15 bases between them. CDR3 sequence: CASSRTYNGETQYF. The CDR3 bases are TGCGCCAGCAGCCGGACTTACAATGGGGAGACCCAGTACTTC.

The sample holds many counts of this clonotype. This chain connects TRBV9 to TRBJ1-2; D unresolved. Germline V gene sequence: CDR1 SGDLS, CDR2 YYNGEE. The CDR3 runs 13 residues. V lost 3 bases, J lost 5 bases, and 11 bases lay in between. The CDR3 loop reads CASSGGFGYGYTF. As DNA, the CDR3 is TGTGCCAGCAGCGGTGGCTTCGGGTATGGCTACACCTTC. Based on the CDR3 plus reference TRBV9 and TRBJ1-2, the full variable domain is DSGVTQTPKHLITATGQRVTLRCSPRSGDLSVYWYQQSLDQGLQFLIQYYNGEERAKGNILERFSAQQFPDLHSELNLSSLELGDSALYFCASSGGFGYGYTFGSGTRLTVV.

The rearrangement links TRBV20-1 to TRBJ2-3; 7 bases align to TRBD2. V trimming: 1 base; J trimming: 5 bases; junction bases outside the gene matches: 6. This CDR3 is 14 amino acids long. Germline assignment: CDR1 DFQATT and CDR2 SNEGSKA (reference sequence). This CDR3 reads CSARGTSVGDTQYF. DNA of the CDR3: TGCAGTGCTAGAGGTACTAGCGTGGGAGATACGCAGTATTTT.

This clonotype was counted at least ten times. This chain joins TRBV5-1 and TRBJ2-5; maybe TRBD1 (6 bases). Looked up from germline, CDR1 is SGHRS and CDR2 is YFSETQ. This CDR3 contains 13 residues. V lost 4 bases and J lost 2, with 9 bases in between. This CDR3 is CASSSTGQETQYF. CDR3 DNA sequence: TGCGCCAGCAGCAGCACAGGGCAAGAGACCCAGTACTTC.

In this sample, this clonotype turned up many times. This sequence joins TRBV7-9 and TRBJ1-1, with 9 bases identical to TRBD1. CDR1 is SEHNR and CDR2 is FQNEAQ in the germline V gene (reference sequence). The CDR3 contains 14 residues. With 1 base clipped from V and 5 bases from J, the junction kept 2 bases outside the gene matches. CDR3 DNA: TGTGCCAGCAGCTTAGGACAGGGGGTGACTGAAGCTTTCTTT. It encodes CASSLGQGVTEAFF.

The genes are TRBV29-1 and TRBJ2-4, with a weak D call TRBD1 (5 bases). Deletions cut 8 bases from V and 7 bases from J, with 15 bases between. Germline CDR1 SQVTM, CDR2 ANQGSEA. This CDR3 has 12 amino acids. The CDR3 reads CSSTGRHNIQYF. The CDR3 bases are TGCAGCAGTACAGGCAGGCATAACATTCAGTACTTC.

This clonotype has just a few counts. The germline gene is not matched at one end of the junction; a read error may be the cause. CDR3 loop: CASRLSGTGTVRVDF. The CDR3, as DNA: TGTGCCAGCAGGCTCTCCGGGACAGGGACGGTTCGAGTGGACTTC. The chain combines TRBV3-1 with TRBJ2-7; 9 nucleotides agree with TRBD1. This CDR3 has 15 amino acids. The germline gives CDR1 LGHDT, CDR2 YNNKEL (reference sequence).

The chain joins TRBV9 to TRBJ2-2, with 7 bases matching TRBD1. The CDR3 has 14 residues. The V gene end was trimmed by 3 bases and the J gene end by 6 bases; junction bases not matched to a gene: 5. Germline-derived CDR1 and CDR2 are SGDLS and YYNGEE. The CDR3: CASSGYRGAGELFF. The CDR3 DNA reads TGTGCCAGCAGCGGATACAGGGGAGCCGGGGAGCTGTTTTTT. Variable domain in full (rest from reference TRBV9 and TRBJ2-2): DSGVTQTPKHLITATGQRVTLRCSPRSGDLSVYWYQQSLDQGLQFLIQYYNGEERAKGNILERFSAQQFPDLHSELNLSSLELGDSALYFCASSGYRGAGELFFGEGSRLTVL.

This clonotype came up once. The chain carries TRBV10-2 and TRBJ2-7; no clear D. CDR3 length: 14 amino acids. Between the trimmed V and J ends, which lost 2 bases and 0 bases, there was a span of 8 bases. Germline assignment: CDR1 WSHSY and CDR2 SAAADI. The CDR3 nucleotides are TGCGCCAGCAGTGAGAGCGCCTACTCCTACGAGCAGTACTTC. As protein: CASSESAYSYEQYF.

J is TRBJ1-1 and V is TRBV14; tentatively, D is TRBD1 (6 bases). V was cut by 4 bases and J by 11 bases, with 14 bases left in between. Germline V gene sequence: CDR1 SGHDN, CDR2 FVKESK. The CDR3 loop spans 12 amino acids. The CDR3 DNA is TGTGCCAGCAGCCGAGGACAGCAAAAGGCTTTCTTT. Translation: CASSRGQQKAFF.

This clonotype was recorded a few times. The chain carries TRBV20-1 and TRBJ2-5; TRBD2 might be the D (6 bases). This CDR3 is built from 15 residues. Deletions cut 2 bases from V and 2 bases from J, with 15 bases between. The germline V gene has CDR1 DFQATT and CDR2 SNEGSKA (reference sequence). In DNA, the CDR3 is TGCAGTGCTAGACGGCGGGGAGACCAACAAGAGACCCAGTACTTC. It is translated as CSARRRGDQQETQYF.

This clonotype appeared a few times. The chain carries TRBV12-3 or TRBV12-4 and TRBJ2-7, with 8 bases aligning to TRBD2. The V gene end was trimmed by 3 bases and the J gene end by 5 bases; junction bases not matched to a gene: 9. The CDR3 covers 15 residues. CDR3 amino acids: CASSFTSGIVDEQYF. The CDR3 DNA is TGTGCCAGCAGTTTTACTAGCGGCATCGTAGACGAGCAGTACTTC.

This clonotype was seen a few times. The genes are TRBV7-2 and TRBJ2-1; D may be TRBD2 (6 bases). Trimming stripped 4 bases from V and 7 bases from J, with 17 bases between. Germline V gives CDR1 SGHTA, CDR2 FQGNSA. This CDR3 comprises 15 residues. The CDR3 here is CASSYYLGGGNEQFF. CDR3 nucleotides: TGTGCCAGCAGCTACTACTTGGGAGGAGGTAATGAGCAGTTCTTC.

This clonotype was observed a handful of times. The chain recombines TRBV20-1 with TRBJ1-1; no firm D call. Trimming removed 0 bases from V and 7 bases from J, with 15 bases in between. The V gene's germline CDR1 is DFQATT and CDR2 SNEGSKA (reference sequence). The CDR3 length is 14 residues. CDR3 nucleotide sequence: TGCAGTGCTAGAGATCAAGGAGGCGGCAATGAAGCTTTCTTT. Encoded protein: CSARDQGGGNEAFF.

The chain couples TRBV7-9 to TRBJ1-2; D is ambiguous. CDR3 length: 13 amino acids. Germline CDR1 SEHNR, CDR2 FQNEAQ (reference sequence). The germline V and J ends were trimmed by 5 bases and 8 bases, with 15 bases remaining between them. This CDR3 is CASSPAPSRGYTF. For the CDR3, the DNA is TGTGCCAGCAGCCCGGCCCCCTCCAGAGGCTACACCTTC.

This clonotype was counted only a few times. J is TRBJ1-6 and V is TRBV12-3 or TRBV12-4; perhaps TRBD1 as D (5 bases). V was clipped by 2 bases and J by 6 bases, with 8 bases between them. The CDR3 covers 14 residues. For the CDR3, the DNA is TGTGCCAGCAGTTTATCAGGGACTAATTCACCCCTCCACTTT. It specifies CASSLSGTNSPLHF.

The V and J genes are TRBV20-1 and TRBJ2-1; D is unresolved. The CDR3 totals 15 residues. CDR1 is DFQATT, CDR2 SNEGSKA, per germline (reference sequence). V was clipped by 5 bases and J by 2 bases, with 16 bases between them. CDR3 nucleotides: TGCAGTGCTGACGCCCCATCTTACGCCTACAATGAGCAGTTCTTC. This translates into CSADAPSYAYNEQFF.

The V and J genes are TRBV5-1 and TRBJ1-6; D is unresolved. Germline V gives CDR1 SGHRS, CDR2 YFSETQ. V lost 7 bases and J lost 7, with 18 bases in between. CDR3 length: 15 amino acids. The CDR3 sequence is CASDLVGVANSPLHF. The CDR3 DNA is TGCGCCAGCGACTTAGTAGGCGTGGCCAATTCACCCCTCCACTTT.

The rearrangement uses TRBV9 and TRBJ2-1, with 10 bases matching TRBD2. CDR1 and CDR2 (germline): SGDLS, YYNGEE. The length of the CDR3 is 16 residues. J lost 1 base, V lost 1 base, and 2 bases had no gene match. CDR3 coding DNA: TGTGCCAGCAGCGTATTGGGACTAGCGTCCTACAATGAGCAGTTCTTC. Protein sequence: CASSVLGLASYNEQFF.

V usage is TRBV20-1 and J usage is TRBJ2-4; tentatively, D is TRBD1 or TRBD2 (5 bases each). The CDR3 consists of 18 residues. The V end was cut by 3 bases, the J end by 2 bases, with 23 bases between. The germline V gene encodes CDR1 DFQATT and CDR2 SNEGSKA (reference sequence). Written as DNA, the CDR3 is TGCAGTGCTAGGTTGGTTGAGGGACCAGTCGGATCCAAAAACATTCAGTACTTC. The encoded protein is CSARLVEGPVGSKNIQYF.

This chain joins TRBV3-1 and TRBJ1-2; perhaps TRBD1 as D (6 bases). The CDR3 consists of 14 residues. Germline CDR1 LGHDT, CDR2 YNNKEL (reference sequence). Trimming stripped 3 bases from V and 8 bases from J, with 16 bases between. The CDR3 DNA reads as TGTGCCAGCAGCCAGGGGGACATGAGGCAAGGCTACACCTTC. This sequence encodes CASSQGDMRQGYTF.